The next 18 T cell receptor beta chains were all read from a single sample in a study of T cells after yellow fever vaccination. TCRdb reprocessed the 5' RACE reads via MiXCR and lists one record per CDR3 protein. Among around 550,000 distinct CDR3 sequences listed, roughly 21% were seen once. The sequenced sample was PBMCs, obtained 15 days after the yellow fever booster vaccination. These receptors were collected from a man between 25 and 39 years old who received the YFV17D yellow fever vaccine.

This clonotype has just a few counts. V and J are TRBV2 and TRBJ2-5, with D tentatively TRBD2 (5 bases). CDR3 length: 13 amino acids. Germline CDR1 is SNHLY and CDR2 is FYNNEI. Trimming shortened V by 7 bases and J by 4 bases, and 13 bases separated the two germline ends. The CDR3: CASNLGAAETQYF. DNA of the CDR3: TGTGCCAGCAACCTTGGAGCGGCAGAGACCCAGTACTTC.

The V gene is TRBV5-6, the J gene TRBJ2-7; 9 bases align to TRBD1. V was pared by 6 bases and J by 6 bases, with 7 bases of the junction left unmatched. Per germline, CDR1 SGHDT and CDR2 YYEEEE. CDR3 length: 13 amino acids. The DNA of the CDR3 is TGTGCCAGCACCGGGGACAGGGTGTCCGAGCAGTACTTC. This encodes CASTGDRVSEQYF.

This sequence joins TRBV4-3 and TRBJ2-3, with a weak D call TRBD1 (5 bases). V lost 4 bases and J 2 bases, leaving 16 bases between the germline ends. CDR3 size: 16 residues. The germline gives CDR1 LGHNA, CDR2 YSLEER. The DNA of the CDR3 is TGCGCCAGCAGCCCCAGTGGGGCGTGGAACACAGATACGCAGTATTTT. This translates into CASSPSGAWNTDTQYF.

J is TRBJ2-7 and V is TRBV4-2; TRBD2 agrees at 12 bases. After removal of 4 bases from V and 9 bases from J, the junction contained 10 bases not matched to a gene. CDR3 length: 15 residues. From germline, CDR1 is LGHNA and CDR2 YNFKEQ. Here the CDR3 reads CASSPLAGGLPGQYF. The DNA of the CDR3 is TGTGCCAGCAGCCCCCTAGCGGGAGGGCTCCCCGGGCAGTACTTC.

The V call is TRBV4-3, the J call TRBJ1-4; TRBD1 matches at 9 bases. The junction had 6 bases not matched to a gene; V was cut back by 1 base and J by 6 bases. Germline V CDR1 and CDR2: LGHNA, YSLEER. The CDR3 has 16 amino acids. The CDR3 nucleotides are TGCGCCAGCAGCCAAGGGCCACAGGGGGCGGATGAAAAACTGTTTTTT. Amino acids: CASSQGPQGADEKLFF.

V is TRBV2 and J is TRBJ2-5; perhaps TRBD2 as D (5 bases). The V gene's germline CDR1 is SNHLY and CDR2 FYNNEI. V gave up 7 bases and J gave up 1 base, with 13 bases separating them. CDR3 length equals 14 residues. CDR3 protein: CASTMRASQETQYF. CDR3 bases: TGTGCCAGCACCATGCGGGCCAGCCAAGAGACCCAGTACTTC.

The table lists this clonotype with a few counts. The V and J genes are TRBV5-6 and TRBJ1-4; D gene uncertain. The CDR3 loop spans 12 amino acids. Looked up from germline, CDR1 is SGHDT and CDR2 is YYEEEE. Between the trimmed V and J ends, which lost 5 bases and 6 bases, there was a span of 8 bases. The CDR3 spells CASSRSDEKLFF. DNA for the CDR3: TGTGCCAGCAGTAGGAGCGATGAAAAACTGTTTTTT.

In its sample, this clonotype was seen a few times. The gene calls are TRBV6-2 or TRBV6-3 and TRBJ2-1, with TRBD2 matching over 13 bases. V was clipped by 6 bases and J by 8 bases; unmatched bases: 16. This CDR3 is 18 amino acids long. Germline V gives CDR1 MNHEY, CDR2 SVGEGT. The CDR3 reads CASSRYTGLAGVEYEQFF. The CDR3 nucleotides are TGTGCCAGCAGCCGATACACCGGACTAGCGGGAGTAGAATATGAGCAGTTCTTC.

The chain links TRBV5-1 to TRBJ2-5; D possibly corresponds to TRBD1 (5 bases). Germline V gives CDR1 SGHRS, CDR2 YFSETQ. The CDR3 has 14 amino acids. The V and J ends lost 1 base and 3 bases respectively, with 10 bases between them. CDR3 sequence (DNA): TGCGCCAGCAGCTTGCTCCTAGGGGAAGAGACCCAGTACTTC. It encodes CASSLLLGEETQYF.

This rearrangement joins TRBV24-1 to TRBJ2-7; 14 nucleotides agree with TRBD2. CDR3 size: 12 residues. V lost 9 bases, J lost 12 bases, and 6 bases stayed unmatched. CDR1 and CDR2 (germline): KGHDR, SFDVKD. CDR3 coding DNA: TGTGCCACCTCCGGGACTAGCGGGAGTATGTACTTC. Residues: CATSGTSGSMYF.

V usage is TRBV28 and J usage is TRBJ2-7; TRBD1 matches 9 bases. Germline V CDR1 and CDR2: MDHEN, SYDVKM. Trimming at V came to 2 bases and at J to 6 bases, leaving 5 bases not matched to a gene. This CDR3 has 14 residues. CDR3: CASSLGQGLVEQYF. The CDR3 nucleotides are TGTGCCAGCAGTTTAGGACAGGGGCTGGTCGAGCAGTACTTC. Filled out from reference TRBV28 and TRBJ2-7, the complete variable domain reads DVKVTQSSRYLVKRTGEKVFLECVQDMDHENMFWYRQDPGLGLRLIYFSYDVKMKEKGDIPEGYSVSREKKERFSLILESASTNQTSMYLCASSLGQGLVEQYFGPGTRLTVT.

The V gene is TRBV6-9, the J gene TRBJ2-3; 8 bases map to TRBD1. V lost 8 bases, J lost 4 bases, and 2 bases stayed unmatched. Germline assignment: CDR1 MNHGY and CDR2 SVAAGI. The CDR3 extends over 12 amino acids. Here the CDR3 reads CASETGADTQYF. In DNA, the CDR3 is TGTGCCAGCGAGACAGGGGCAGATACGCAGTATTTT.

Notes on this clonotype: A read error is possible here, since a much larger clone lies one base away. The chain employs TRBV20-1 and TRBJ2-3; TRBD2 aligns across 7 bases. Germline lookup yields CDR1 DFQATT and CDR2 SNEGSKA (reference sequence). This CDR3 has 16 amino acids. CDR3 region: CCARDLADSSTDTQYF. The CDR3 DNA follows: TGCTGTGCTAGAGATCTAGCGGACTCTAGCACAGATACGCAGTATTTT.

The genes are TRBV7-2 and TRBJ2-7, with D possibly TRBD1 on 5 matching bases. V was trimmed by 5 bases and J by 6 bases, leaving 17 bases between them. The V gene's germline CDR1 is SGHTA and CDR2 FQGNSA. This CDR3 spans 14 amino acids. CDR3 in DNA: TGTGCCAGCAGCGACCAGGGAATACAGTCCGAGCAGTACTTC. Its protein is CASSDQGIQSEQYF.

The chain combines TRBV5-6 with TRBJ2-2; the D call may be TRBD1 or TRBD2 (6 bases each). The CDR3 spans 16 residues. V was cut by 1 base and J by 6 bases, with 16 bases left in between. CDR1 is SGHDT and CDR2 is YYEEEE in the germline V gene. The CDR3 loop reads CASSLSPGAQSGELFF. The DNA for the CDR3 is TGTGCCAGCAGCTTGTCTCCGGGGGCGCAGTCCGGGGAGCTGTTTTTT.

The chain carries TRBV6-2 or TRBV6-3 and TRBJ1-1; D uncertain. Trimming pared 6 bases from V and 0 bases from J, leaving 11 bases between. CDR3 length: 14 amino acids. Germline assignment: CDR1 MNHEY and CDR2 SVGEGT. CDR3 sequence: CASSVVGLNTEAFF. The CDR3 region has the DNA TGTGCCAGCAGCGTCGTGGGGTTGAACACTGAAGCTTTCTTT.

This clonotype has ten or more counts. The CDR3 bases are TGTGCCAGCAGCCCTATAGCGGGAGGGCCCTATGAGACCCAGTACTTC. Its protein is CASSPIAGGPYETQYF. The J gene is TRBJ2-5, the V gene TRBV5-6; 11 positions match TRBD2. J was trimmed by 5 bases and V by 4 bases; bases with no gene match: 10. Per the germline V gene, CDR1 is SGHDT and CDR2 is YYEEEE. This CDR3 is 16 amino acids long.

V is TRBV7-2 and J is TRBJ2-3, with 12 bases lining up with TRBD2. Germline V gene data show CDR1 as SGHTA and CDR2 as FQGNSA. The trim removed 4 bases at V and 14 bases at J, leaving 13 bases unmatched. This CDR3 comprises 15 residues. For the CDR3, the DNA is TGTGCCAGCAGCTCGACCCCCTCTAGCGGGAGGGCCGGGTATTTT. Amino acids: CASSSTPSSGRAGYF.